A selection of T cell receptor beta chains follows, all from one sample in a study of T cells in Graves' hyperthyroidism and ophthalmopathy. TCRdb processed the multiplex PCR reads anew with MiXCR; each CDR3 protein has one entry. The sample contains some 380,000 distinct CDR3 sequences, about 13% of which appear only once. Sequenced material: blood. These receptor sequences come from a man in his thirties or forties with Graves' hyperthyroidism that later progressed to Graves' ophthalmopathy. Both conserved end residues are part of each CDR3. Fields, in order: clone size, V gene, D gene, J gene, CDR3 protein. A D gene is named only where the DNA matches it firmly. Clone size is not always given. Where it is, it says once, few, many or a class for expanded clones.

clone_size: .
v_call: TRBV6-1
d_call: .
j_call: TRBJ1-6
cdr3_aa: CASSEAGWGFNSPLHF

clone_size: .
v_call: TRBV19
d_call: .
j_call: TRBJ1-1
cdr3_aa: CASSIGGGLITEAFF

clone_size: once
v_call: TRBV4-1
d_call: TRBD2
j_call: TRBJ2-2
cdr3_aa: CASSQGTSGGNTGELFF

clone_size: .
v_call: TRBV5-6
d_call: .
j_call: TRBJ2-7
cdr3_aa: CASSFGLAYEQYF

clone_size: .
v_call: TRBV28
d_call: .
j_call: TRBJ2-7
cdr3_aa: CASSFGTYERYF

clone_size: many
v_call: TRBV11-2
d_call: TRBD2
j_call: TRBJ2-3
cdr3_aa: CASSPRTSGGTDTQYF

clone_size: .
v_call: TRBV5-5
d_call: .
j_call: TRBJ1-4
cdr3_aa: CASSPSSRHEKLFF

clone_size: .
v_call: TRBV7-2
d_call: TRBD2
j_call: TRBJ2-1
cdr3_aa: CASSLGLAGGLQFF

clone_size: many
v_call: TRBV6-1
d_call: TRBD1
j_call: TRBJ2-5
cdr3_aa: CASSGVRQGNQETQYF

clone_size: many
v_call: TRBV27
d_call: .
j_call: TRBJ1-1
cdr3_aa: CASSLGQWRNTEAFF

clone_size: many
v_call: TRBV30
d_call: .
j_call: TRBJ1-1
cdr3_aa: CAWSTTHGTEAFF

clone_size: many
v_call: TRBV27
d_call: TRBD1
j_call: TRBJ1-5
cdr3_aa: CASSDTGGLNQPQHF

clone_size: many
v_call: TRBV10-1
d_call: .
j_call: TRBJ1-1
cdr3_aa: CASPCCRVAFF

clone_size: many
v_call: TRBV3-1
d_call: .
j_call: TRBJ1-2
cdr3_aa: CASSQEGRGYTF

clone_size: .
v_call: TRBV27
d_call: TRBD1
j_call: TRBJ2-5
cdr3_aa: CASSLSGRGRAYF

clone_size: .
v_call: TRBV24-1
d_call: .
j_call: TRBJ2-7
cdr3_aa: CATSGRGISYEQYF

clone_size: .
v_call: TRBV4-1
d_call: TRBD1
j_call: TRBJ2-7
cdr3_aa: CASSQPGQGVYEQYF

clone_size: .
v_call: TRBV5-8
d_call: .
j_call: TRBJ1-6
cdr3_aa: CASTQGPGGLSPLHF

clone_size: few
v_call: TRBV9
d_call: TRBD1
j_call: TRBJ1-4
cdr3_aa: CASTTGESDEKLFF

clone_size: .
v_call: TRBV20-1
d_call: .
j_call: TRBJ2-1
cdr3_aa: CSALTVSSYNEQFF

clone_size: many
v_call: TRBV20-1
d_call: .
j_call: TRBJ2-1
cdr3_aa: CSARDRGYGGNEQFF

clone_size: many
v_call: TRBV3-1
d_call: TRBD1
j_call: TRBJ1-1
cdr3_aa: CASSQGQGARDTEAFF

clone_size: many
v_call: TRBV2
d_call: .
j_call: TRBJ1-1
cdr3_aa: CASSEEKRWQDTEAFF

clone_size: .
v_call: TRBV10-3
d_call: .
j_call: TRBJ2-3
cdr3_aa: CAISESTATTTDTQYF

clone_size: many
v_call: TRBV9
d_call: .
j_call: TRBJ2-1
cdr3_aa: CASSIRDTAYNEQFF

clone_size: many
v_call: TRBV29-1
d_call: .
j_call: TRBJ1-1
cdr3_aa: CSVDVGMNTEAFF

clone_size: few
v_call: TRBV20-1
d_call: .
j_call: TRBJ1-5
cdr3_aa: CSARDKRVRNQPQHF

clone_size: many
v_call: TRBV10-3
d_call: TRBD2
j_call: TRBJ2-2
cdr3_aa: CAIKDTSDYTGELFF

clone_size: many
v_call: TRBV7-2
d_call: TRBD1
j_call: TRBJ2-3
cdr3_aa: CASSLEVNRGSRTDTQYF

clone_size: many
v_call: TRBV7-6
d_call: .
j_call: TRBJ2-7
cdr3_aa: CASSPAEDYEQYF

clone_size: .
v_call: TRBV3-1
d_call: .
j_call: TRBJ1-3
cdr3_aa: CASSQGISGVGSGNTIYF

clone_size: few
v_call: TRBV6-5
d_call: .
j_call: TRBJ2-7
cdr3_aa: CASSYSTTEGYEQYF

clone_size: many
v_call: TRBV28
d_call: TRBD2
j_call: TRBJ2-1
cdr3_aa: CASSLGSGAQINEQFF

clone_size: many
v_call: TRBV18
d_call: .
j_call: TRBJ1-2
cdr3_aa: CASSPPPGARNYGYTF

clone_size: many
v_call: TRBV11-2
d_call: TRBD1
j_call: TRBJ2-7
cdr3_aa: CASSLARQGYEQYF

clone_size: many
v_call: TRBV6-1
d_call: .
j_call: TRBJ1-1
cdr3_aa: CAAPTGYTEAFF

clone_size: many
v_call: TRBV3-1
d_call: .
j_call: TRBJ2-3
cdr3_aa: CASSPGRPDTQYF

clone_size: many
v_call: TRBV20-1
d_call: TRBD2
j_call: TRBJ2-1
cdr3_aa: CSALLAGGQNEQFF

clone_size: many
v_call: TRBV12-5
d_call: .
j_call: TRBJ1-5
cdr3_aa: CASGLVLSDSNQPQHF

clone_size: .
v_call: TRBV28
d_call: .
j_call: TRBJ2-3
cdr3_aa: CASSLTGHTDAQYF

clone_size: many
v_call: TRBV20-1
d_call: .
j_call: TRBJ2-7
cdr3_aa: CSARGGNEQYF

clone_size: .
v_call: TRBV4-1
d_call: .
j_call: TRBJ2-3
cdr3_aa: CASSQVQTSTDTQYF

clone_size: many
v_call: TRBV6-6
d_call: .
j_call: TRBJ2-7
cdr3_aa: CASSYSSSYEQYF

clone_size: many
v_call: TRBV7-9
d_call: .
j_call: TRBJ2-7
cdr3_aa: CASSLGRDSREQYF

clone_size: .
v_call: TRBV19
d_call: .
j_call: TRBJ2-1
cdr3_aa: CASSITGGGYHEQFF

clone_size: .
v_call: TRBV4-1
d_call: TRBD1
j_call: TRBJ1-5
cdr3_aa: CASSQIGTGANQPQHF

clone_size: .
v_call: TRBV19
d_call: .
j_call: TRBJ1-1
cdr3_aa: CASNTRPVITEAFF

clone_size: many
v_call: TRBV11-2
d_call: TRBD2
j_call: TRBJ2-3
cdr3_aa: CASSLEGRLAGGIGRTDTQYF

clone_size: .
v_call: TRBV6-4
d_call: .
j_call: TRBJ1-2
cdr3_aa: CASARMGAGYGYTF